These 19 T cell receptor beta chains share one sample of origin, sequenced in a study of T cell changes during pregnancy in multiple sclerosis. Generated by immunoSEQ multiplex PCR, the TCRdb table keeps only in-frame clones and is missing some. The data contain tens of thousands of clones, approximately 90% of them singletons. The specimen was CD4+ T cells from peripheral blood mononuclear cells, collected in the first trimester of pregnancy. Every receptor here comes from a female donor in good health, enrolled as a control in a pregnancy study.

The chain links TRBV4-3 to TRBJ2-3, with 8 bases identical to TRBD2. J lost 2 bases, V lost 0 bases, and 7 bases had no gene match. CDR1 is LGHNA, CDR2 YSLEER, per germline. The CDR3 is made up of 17 amino acids. CDR3 protein: CASSQDPLAVFTDTQYF. The CDR3, as DNA: TGCGCCAGCAGCCAAGATCCACTAGCGGTCTTCACAGATACGCAGTATTTT.

The chain employs TRBV5-1 and TRBJ1-2, with no clear D. Looked up from germline, CDR1 is SGHRS and CDR2 is YFSETQ. V shed 6 bases and J shed 2 bases, with 11 bases lying between them. The CDR3 sequence is 13 residues long. The CDR3, as DNA: TGCGCCAGCAAGAGGGAGCGCAACTATGGCTACACCTTC. This sequence encodes CASKRERNYGYTF.

The chain employs TRBV29-1 and TRBJ1-2, with TRBD1 matching 9 bases. Germline V lookup: CDR1 SQVTM, CDR2 ANQGSEA. V was pared by 6 bases and J by 8 bases, with 7 bases of the junction left unmatched. This CDR3 has 12 amino acids. DNA for the CDR3: TGCAGCGTCGGACAGGGGTCGGGGGGCTACACCTTC. Its translation: CSVGQGSGGYTF.

The chain carries TRBV7-2 and TRBJ2-1; 14 nucleotides match TRBD2. CDR1 is SGHTA, CDR2 FQGNSA, per germline. After removal of 10 bases from V and 7 bases from J, the junction contained 3 bases not matched to a gene. The CDR3 is 13 residues long. The CDR3 spells CATRLAGGNEQFF. CDR3 DNA: TGTGCCACCCGACTAGCGGGGGGGAATGAGCAGTTCTTC.

The rearrangement uses TRBV5-6 and TRBJ1-6; 12 bases map to TRBD1. CDR1 is SGHDT, CDR2 YYEEEE, per germline. Trimming took 1 base from V and 6 from J; bases not matched to a gene: 8. There are 18 residues in the CDR3. The DNA of the CDR3 is TGTGCCAGCAGCTTGAGCTTTGGGACAGGGGGCACTAATTCACCCCTCCACTTT. Translation gives CASSLSFGTGGTNSPLHF.

The chain couples TRBV11-2 to TRBJ2-2; 7 positions match TRBD2. The CDR3 has 14 residues. V lost 4 bases and J lost 1; bases outside the gene matches: 0. Germline V lookup: CDR1 SGHAT, CDR2 FQNNGV. CDR3 sequence (DNA): TGTGCCAGCAGCTCTAGCGGGAACACCGGGGAGCTGTTTTTT. As protein: CASSSSGNTGELFF.

The rearrangement joins TRBV6-1 to TRBJ2-1; possibly TRBD1 for D (5 bases). The CDR3 extends over 14 amino acids. V dropped 7 bases and J dropped 4 bases, with 14 bases sitting between them. Germline lookup yields CDR1 MNHNS and CDR2 SASEGT. The CDR3 sequence: CASTLTDSYNEQFF. For the CDR3, the DNA is TGTGCCAGCACCCTCACTGACAGTTACAATGAGCAGTTCTTC.

This chain connects TRBV9 to TRBJ2-2; D is perhaps TRBD2 (7 bases). The CDR3 contains 15 residues. Per germline, CDR1 SGDLS and CDR2 YYNGEE. The ends were cut back, 3 bases at V and 7 bases at J, with 16 bases in the middle. For the CDR3, the DNA is TGTGCCAGCAGCGCAGGTGGGGGGGCCGGCGGGGAGCTGTTTTTT. Translation: CASSAGGGAGGELFF.

The chain combines TRBV6-6 with TRBJ1-1, with 10 bases lining up with TRBD1. CDR3 length: 15 amino acids. Germline trimming cut 0 bases from V and 7 bases from J; bases unmatched to any gene: 5. The germline gives CDR1 MNHNY, CDR2 SVGAGI (reference sequence). The CDR3 loop is CASSYSRQGAIEAFF. The CDR3 DNA reads TGTGCCAGCAGTTACTCGAGACAGGGGGCTATTGAAGCTTTCTTT.

This chain connects TRBV11-1 to TRBJ2-6; TRBD1 matches at 7 bases. The CDR3 sequence is 18 residues long. Germline values: CDR1 SGHAT, CDR2 FQDESV (reference sequence). Germline trimming cut 3 bases from V and 2 bases from J; bases unmatched to any gene: 10. The CDR3 loop is CASSFGTARSPGANVLTF. The CDR3 DNA reads TGTGCCAGCAGCTTTGGGACAGCAAGGTCGCCTGGGGCCAACGTCCTGACTTTC.

The chain employs TRBV28 and TRBJ2-3, with D possibly matching TRBD2 (6 bases). Per germline, CDR1 MDHEN and CDR2 SYDVKM. CDR3 length: 14 residues. Trimming left V 6 bases short and J 5 bases short, with 15 bases between. CDR3: CASRYPGRGDTQYF. The CDR3 DNA reads as TGTGCCAGCAGATACCCCGGGAGAGGAGATACGCAGTATTTT.

This clone was recorded only once. The V call is TRBV9, the J call TRBJ1-4; a possible D gene is TRBD1 (6 bases). V dropped 2 bases and J dropped 4 bases, with 12 bases sitting between them. CDR1 is SGDLS, CDR2 YYNGEE, per germline. The CDR3 has 15 amino acids. In nucleotides, the CDR3 is TGTGCCAGCAGCGTCTGGGGGGGCGATAATGAAAAACTGTTTTTT. It codes for CASSVWGGDNEKLFF.

The chain carries TRBV6-4 and TRBJ1-1, with D tentatively TRBD1 (6 bases). The V gene's germline CDR1 is MRHNA and CDR2 SNTAGT. The CDR3 sequence is 15 residues long. Trimming removed 9 bases at V and 11 bases at J, with 28 bases between. For the CDR3, the DNA is TGTGCCAGTACGAAGGAACCCGGGACAACCTATGAGGCTTTCTTT. Its translation is CASTKEPGTTYEAFF.

The rearrangement links TRBV5-6 to TRBJ2-1, with a weak D call TRBD2 (6 bases). Germline V gene sequence: CDR1 SGHDT, CDR2 YYEEEE. V was trimmed by 3 bases and J by 5 bases, leaving 15 bases between them. CDR3 length: 15 amino acids. The CDR3 nucleotides read TGTGCCAGCAGCTACGGGACTCATCACGACAATGAGCAGTTCTTC. It yields the protein CASSYGTHHDNEQFF.

CDR3 DNA sequence: TGTGCCAGCAGTTTACTTGACTTCCCCAAGTTCTTC. Translation gives CASSLLDFPKFF. The chain couples TRBV28 to TRBJ2-1; no clear D. Trimming took 2 bases from V and 14 from J, leaving 13 bases between them. This CDR3 has 12 residues. Germline V gene sequence: CDR1 MDHEN, CDR2 SYDVKM.

The rearrangement links TRBV5-6 to TRBJ2-7; 9 bases map to TRBD1. CDR1 is SGHDT and CDR2 is YYEEEE in the germline V gene. The CDR3 spans 14 residues. The V gene end was trimmed by 5 bases and the J gene end by 2 bases; junction bases not matched to a gene: 5. This CDR3 reads CASRRRDRAYEQYF. As DNA, the CDR3 is TGTGCCAGCAGACGCCGGGACAGGGCCTACGAGCAGTACTTC.

The V and J genes are TRBV19 and TRBJ2-3; 8 bases are shared with TRBD1. CDR1 LNHDA and CDR2 SQIVND come from the germline V gene (reference sequence). This CDR3 comprises 14 residues. V lost 6 bases to trimming and J lost 3 bases; unmatched junction nucleotides: 5. The CDR3 region is CASRPTGGTDTQYF. DNA for the CDR3: TGTGCCAGTAGGCCCACAGGGGGGACAGATACGCAGTATTTT. The whole variable domain, remainder taken from reference TRBV19 and TRBJ2-3, is DGGITQSPKYLFRKEGQNVTLSCEQNLNHDAMYWYRQDPGQGLRLIYYSQIVNDFQKGDIAEGYSVSREKKESFPLTVTSAQKNPTAFYLCASRPTGGTDTQYFGPGTRLTVL.

In this sample, this clone turned up once. The gene calls are TRBV7-6 and TRBJ1-1; TRBD1 might be the D (6 bases). The ends were cut back, 1 base at V and 4 bases at J, with 19 bases in the middle. CDR3 size: 17 residues. Germline loops: CDR1 SGHVS, CDR2 FNYEAQ. CDR3 nucleotide sequence: TGTGCCAGCAGCTTAGATGGGCCACAGGGTCGGAGCACTGAAGCTTTCTTT. Translated: CASSLDGPQGRSTEAFF.

The chain combines TRBV28 with TRBJ1-2; D may be TRBD1 (5 bases). Germline V gene sequence: CDR1 MDHEN, CDR2 SYDVKM. With 5 bases removed from V and 4 bases from J, the gap between germline ends came to 11 bases. This CDR3 has 13 amino acids. The CDR3 DNA reads as TGTGCCAGCAGTATCGACAGTTCCTATGGCTACACCTTC. This gives the protein CASSIDSSYGYTF.